Sequencing of this TCR beta chain was carried out in a study of PD-1 blockade in classical Hodgkin lymphoma. As for this clone: Its antigen is still unknown.

All patients experienced relapse after autologous stem cell transplantation, and brentuximab vedotin exposure was variable. CD8+ T cell isolation from thawed PBMCs was performed by magnetic negative selection. Clones were sequenced by immunoSEQ multiplex PCR, and TCRdb holds only the in-frame ones, with some missing. The sample holds 11,000 or so clones; almost 85% are singletons and the top ten take approximately 40%. General observations from the study: Among the patients, those starting nivolumab under 1 year after ASCT were excluded. CD4+ TCR diversity climbed significantly by C4D1, unlike CD8+ TCR diversity. Compared with healthy donors, newly diagnosed patients reportedly showed lower baseline TCR diversity.

The V segment lost 9 bases and the J segment 4 bases; nucleotides outside the gene matches: 5. CDR3 length: 13 amino acids. CDR1 and CDR2 (germline): LNHDA, SQIVND (reference sequence). The chain carries TRBV19 and TRBJ2-7; 11 bases agree with TRBD1. This sample comprised CD8+ T cells from blood, obtained at baseline. This TCR was recovered from a human donor with classical Hodgkin lymphoma. As DNA, the CDR3 is TGTGCCAGCAGGGACAGGGGGTTGTACGAGCAGTACTTC. It is translated as CASRDRGLYEQYF. The full variable domain, completed using reference TRBV19 and TRBJ2-7, is DGGITQSPKYLFRKEGQNVTLSCEQNLNHDAMYWYRQDPGQGLRLIYYSQIVNDFQKGDIAEGYSVSREKKESFPLTVTSAQKNPTAFYLCASRDRGLYEQYFGPGTRLTVT.